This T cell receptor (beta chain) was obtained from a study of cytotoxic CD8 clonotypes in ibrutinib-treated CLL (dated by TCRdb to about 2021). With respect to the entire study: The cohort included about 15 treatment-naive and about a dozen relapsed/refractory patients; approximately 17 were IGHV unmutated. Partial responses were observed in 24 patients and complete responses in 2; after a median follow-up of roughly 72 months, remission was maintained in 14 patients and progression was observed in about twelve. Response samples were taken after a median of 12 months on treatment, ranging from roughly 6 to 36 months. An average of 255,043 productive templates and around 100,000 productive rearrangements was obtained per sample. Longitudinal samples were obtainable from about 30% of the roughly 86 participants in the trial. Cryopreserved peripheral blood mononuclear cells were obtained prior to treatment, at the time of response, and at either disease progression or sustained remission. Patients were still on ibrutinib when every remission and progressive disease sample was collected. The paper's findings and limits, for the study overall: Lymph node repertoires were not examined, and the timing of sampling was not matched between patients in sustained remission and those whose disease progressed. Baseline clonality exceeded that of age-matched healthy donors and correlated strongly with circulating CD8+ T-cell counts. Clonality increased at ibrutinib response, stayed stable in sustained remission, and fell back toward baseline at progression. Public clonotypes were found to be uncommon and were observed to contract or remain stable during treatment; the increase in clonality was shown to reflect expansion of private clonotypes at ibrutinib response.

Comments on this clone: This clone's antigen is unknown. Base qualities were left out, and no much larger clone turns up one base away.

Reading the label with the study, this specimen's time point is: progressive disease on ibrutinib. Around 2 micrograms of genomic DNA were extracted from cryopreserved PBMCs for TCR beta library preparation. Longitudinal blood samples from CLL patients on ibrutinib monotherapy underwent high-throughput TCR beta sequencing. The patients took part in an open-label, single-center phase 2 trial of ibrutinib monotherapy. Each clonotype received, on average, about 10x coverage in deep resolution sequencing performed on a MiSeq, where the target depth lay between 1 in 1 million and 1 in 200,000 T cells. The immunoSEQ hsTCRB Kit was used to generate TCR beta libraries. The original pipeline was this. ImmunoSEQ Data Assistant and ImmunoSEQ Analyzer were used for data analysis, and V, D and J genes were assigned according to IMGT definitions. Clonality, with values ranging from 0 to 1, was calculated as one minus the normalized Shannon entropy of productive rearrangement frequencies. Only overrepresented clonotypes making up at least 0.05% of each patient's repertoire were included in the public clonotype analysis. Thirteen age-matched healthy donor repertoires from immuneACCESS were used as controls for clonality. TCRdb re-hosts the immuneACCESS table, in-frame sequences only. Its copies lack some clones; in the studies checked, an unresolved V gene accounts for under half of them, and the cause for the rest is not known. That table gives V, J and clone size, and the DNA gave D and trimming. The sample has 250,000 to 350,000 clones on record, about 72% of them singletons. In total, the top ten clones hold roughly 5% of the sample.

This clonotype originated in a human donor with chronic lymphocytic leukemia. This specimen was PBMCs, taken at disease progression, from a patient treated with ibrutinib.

DNA sequence: TGTGCCACCCAGACAGGGAACGGGGTCTTTGCCAAAAACATTCAGTACTTC. Protein translation: CATQTGNGVFAKNIQYF. Recombination joined TRBV15 with TRBJ2-4, and TRBD1 aligns with 7 junction nucleotides. Here V drops 8 bases and J drops 1 base, and the junction holds 14 bases not matched to any gene. Its CDR3 holds 17 amino acids, cysteine through phenylalanine. Only the CDR3 DNA is retained, 51 bases long and in frame from the first base. As encoded in the germline V gene (reference sequence), CDR1 is LNHNV while CDR2 is YYDKDF.